A selection of T cell receptor beta chains follows, all from one sample in a study of HIV-infected children after antiretroviral therapy interruption. In TCRdb, the 3' RACE reads were re-called with MiXCR into one record per CDR3 protein. This sample has fewer than 45,000 distinct CDR3 sequences, with over 6% found just once. The material was CD45RA+ CD4+ T cells from PBMCs, pooled from several time points, obtained from a donor given antiretroviral therapy, either interrupted or continuous. Receptors originate from a pool of human donors with HIV. The CDR3 runs from the conserved cysteine through the conserved F or W. A D gene is named only where the DNA matches it firmly. Size is stated for part of the rows, as once, few or many counts, or as a class when the clone is expanded.

V,J,length,size,D,DNA,CDR3
TRBV12-3/TRBV12-4,TRBJ2-5,14,many,-,TGTGCCAGCAGTTTTACAGGAGTACAAGAGACCCAGTACTTC,CASSFTGVQETQYF
TRBV27,TRBJ2-3,15,-,TRBD1,TGTGCCAGCAGTTTCAGGGGACAGGGCACAGATACGCAGTATTTT,CASSFRGQGTDTQYF
TRBV27,TRBJ2-1,15,many,-,TGTGCCAGCAGTTTGGAAGGGAGTGGATACAATGAGCAGTTCTTC,CASSLEGSGYNEQFF
TRBV20-1,TRBJ2-7,16,-,TRBD2,TGCAGTGCTAGAGGGGGTCTACTAGCGGGCACCTACGAGCAGTACTTC,CSARGGLLAGTYEQYF
TRBV7-8,TRBJ2-7,15,-,-,TGTGCCAGCAGCTCGGGGACACCACTCCAGGGCGAGCAGTACTTC,CASSSGTPLQGEQYF
TRBV6-6,TRBJ1-3,14,many,-,TGTGCCAGCAGCTTTGGGAACTCTGGAAACACCATATATTTT,CASSFGNSGNTIYF
TRBV4-1,TRBJ2-7,15,many,TRBD2,TGCGCCAGCAGCCAAGATGGGACTAGTTGGAACGAGCAGTACTTC,CASSQDGTSWNEQYF
TRBV7-2,TRBJ2-5,17,many,TRBD2,TGTGCCAGCAGCTTACTTAGCGGGAGTCTGAATCAAGAGACCCAGTACTTC,CASSLLSGSLNQETQYF
TRBV10-3,TRBJ2-7,13,-,-,TGTGCCATCAGTGAAAGCGGCTCCTACGAGCAGTACTTC,CAISESGSYEQYF
TRBV19,TRBJ2-5,14,many,TRBD1,TGTGCCAGCAGACCTACAGGGGGCGAACACACCCAGTACTTT,CASRPTGGEHTQYF
TRBV7-2,TRBJ1-6,15,many,TRBD1,TGTGCCAGCAGCCACCAATGGACAGGGCGCTCACCCCTCCACTTT,CASSHQWTGRSPLHF
TRBV11-2,TRBJ2-7,16,many,TRBD1,TGTGCCAGCAGCCGAAGGACCGGGACAGGTTTTTACGAGCAGTACTTC,CASSRRTGTGFYEQYF
TRBV12-3/TRBV12-4,TRBJ1-1,16,many,TRBD1,TGTGCCAGCAGTGCGGCCCGGACAGGGAGAAGAACTGAAGCTTTCTTT,CASSAARTGRRTEAFF
TRBV23-1,TRBJ2-5,15,many,-,TGCGCCAGCAGTCAGCGGGACAGTCCGGTAGAGACCCAGTACTTC,CASSQRDSPVETQYF
TRBV12-3/TRBV12-4,TRBJ1-2,14,-,TRBD1,TGTGCCAGCAGTTTAGGTGGGACAGACTATGGCTACACCTTC,CASSLGGTDYGYTF
TRBV12-3/TRBV12-4,TRBJ1-5,15,many,-,TGTGCCAGCAGCCCGGATTTGGGCCCGCGGTCCGCCCAGCATTTT,CASSPDLGPRSAQHF
TRBV3-1,TRBJ2-3,15,many,-,TGTGCCAGCAGCCAATTTAGGGGGAACACAGATACGCAGTATTTT,CASSQFRGNTDTQYF
TRBV28,TRBJ2-5,17,many,TRBD2,TGTGCCAGCAGTTTATTTTGGACTAGCGGGAAGGAAGAGACCCAGTACTTC,CASSLFWTSGKEETQYF
TRBV5-1,TRBJ2-3,15,many,-,TGCGCCAGCAGTCCCCCCGGGGTCCCCACAGATACGCAGTATTTT,CASSPPGVPTDTQYF
TRBV4-1,TRBJ1-4,16,many,-,TGCGCCAGCAGCCAAGTGACCTGGCCAGCGGTCGAAAAACTGTTTTTT,CASSQVTWPAVEKLFF
TRBV29-1,TRBJ2-2,15,many,TRBD1,TGCAGCGTTGACCCGGGCAGGGGGCGGACCGGGGAGCTGTTTTTT,CSVDPGRGRTGELFF
TRBV5-1,TRBJ2-7,15,many,-,TGCGCCAGCAGCCCGGGATGGGGACCGTCCTACGAGCAGTACTTC,CASSPGWGPSYEQYF
TRBV11-1,TRBJ2-1,15,medium-sized,-,TGTGCCAGCAGACGACTGGGGGGGCGCTATGCTGAGCAGTTCTTC,CASRRLGGRYAEQFF
TRBV20-1,TRBJ2-1,15,many,-,TGCAGTGCTAACGGCGTTGTTAGCTCCTACAATGAGCAGTTCTTC,CSANGVVSSYNEQFF
TRBV7-2,TRBJ2-1,12,many,-,TGTGCCAGCAGCTTGGGTCTAGCGGAGCAGTTCTTC,CASSLGLAEQFF
TRBV4-2,TRBJ2-7,12,many,TRBD1,TGTGCCAGCAGCCAGGGACAGTATGAACAGTACTTC,CASSQGQYEQYF
TRBV5-1,TRBJ2-7,14,many,-,TGCGCCATCCCGGGCCCGGAGGTTAAGTACGAGCAGTACTTC,CAIPGPEVKYEQYF
TRBV7-2,TRBJ2-7,14,many,TRBD1,TGTGCCAGCAGCCCCGAGACAGGGCGCCACGAGCAGTACTTC,CASSPETGRHEQYF
TRBV7-2,TRBJ2-3,14,many,-,TGTGCCAGCAGCGGCGGACGCGTACGTGATACGCAGTATTTT,CASSGGRVRDTQYF
TRBV4-2,TRBJ2-4,15,many,-,TGTGCCAGCAGCCAAGAAGGGATTAGTCAAAACACCTTGTACTTT,CASSQEGISQNTLYF
TRBV6-1,TRBJ1-1,15,few,TRBD1,TGTGCCAGCAGTGACGGGACAGTTGCGAACACTGAAGCTTTCTTT,CASSDGTVANTEAFF
TRBV29-1,TRBJ2-5,12,few,-,TGCAGCGTTGCCACAGGGCCGGAGACCCAGTACTTC,CSVATGPETQYF
TRBV29-1,TRBJ2-1,14,-,-,TGCAGCGTTCGAACGGGACCCACCTTGAGTGAGCAGTTCTTC,CSVRTGPTLSEQFF
TRBV19,TRBJ2-3,15,-,TRBD2,TGTGCCAGTAGTGCCCTAGCGGGAGTCACAGATACGCAGTATTTT,CASSALAGVTDTQYF
TRBV18,TRBJ2-7,13,many,-,TGTGCCAGCTCAGCCTGGAAGGGAGACGAGCAGTACTTC,CASSAWKGDEQYF
TRBV12-3/TRBV12-4,TRBJ1-1,14,-,-,TGTGCCAGCAGTTTAAGGCAGCTCAACACTGAAGCTTTCTTT,CASSLRQLNTEAFF